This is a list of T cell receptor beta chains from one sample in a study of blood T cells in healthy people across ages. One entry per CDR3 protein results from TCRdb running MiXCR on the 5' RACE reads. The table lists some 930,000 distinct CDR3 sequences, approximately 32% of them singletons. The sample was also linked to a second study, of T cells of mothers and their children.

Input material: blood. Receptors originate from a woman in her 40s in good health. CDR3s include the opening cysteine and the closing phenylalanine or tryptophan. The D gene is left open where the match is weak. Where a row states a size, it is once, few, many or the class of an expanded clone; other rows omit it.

DNA: TGCAGCGGGCAGGTCTCTTACAATGAGCAGTACTTC; CDR3: CSGQVSYNEQYF; V: TRBV29-1; size: NA; D: NA; J: TRBJ2-5
DNA: TGCGCCAGCCGACAGGGGCAGAGTTCACCCCTCCACTTT; CDR3: CASRQGQSSPLHF; V: TRBV5-1; size: NA; D: TRBD1; J: TRBJ1-6
DNA: TGTGCCAGCAGCCCCCCAAACGGACAGGGGCCCTACGAGCAGTACTTC; CDR3: CASSPPNGQGPYEQYF; V: TRBV7-9; size: many; D: TRBD1; J: TRBJ2-7
DNA: TGTGCCAGCAGTTTCGGAGAGCGGGGCCTCCAAGAGACCCAGTACTTC; CDR3: CASSFGERGLQETQYF; V: TRBV12-3/TRBV12-4; size: NA; D: TRBD2; J: TRBJ2-5
DNA: TGTGCCAGCAGTTTTGTATTGGACACTGAAGCTTTCTTT; CDR3: CASSFVLDTEAFF; V: TRBV12-3/TRBV12-4; size: few; D: NA; J: TRBJ1-1
DNA: TGTGCCAGCAGTTTTGACAGAGGAGGCAATCAGCCCCAGCATTTT; CDR3: CASSFDRGGNQPQHF; V: TRBV12-3/TRBV12-4; size: many; D: NA; J: TRBJ1-5
DNA: TGCAGTGCTTTCGCCCCAACGGGGTACAATGAGCAGTACTTC; CDR3: CSAFAPTGYNEQYF; V: TRBV20-1; size: NA; D: NA; J: TRBJ2-4
DNA: TGTGCCATCAGTCCCGGGACAGGGGCCACAGATACGCAGTATTTT; CDR3: CAISPGTGATDTQYF; V: TRBV10-3; size: many; D: TRBD1; J: TRBJ2-3
DNA: TGCAGTGCTAGACGCGCGGGGGGCCCCTACGAGCAGTACTTC; CDR3: CSARRAGGPYEQYF; V: TRBV20-1; size: many; D: TRBD2; J: TRBJ2-7
DNA: TGTGCCAGCGCGGCGCAGGGGCCAGAGACCCAGTACTTC; CDR3: CASAAQGPETQYF; V: TRBV28; size: many; D: NA; J: TRBJ2-5
DNA: TGCAGTGCCGGAATGAAGACAGGGGGCTACGAGCAGTACTTC; CDR3: CSAGMKTGGYEQYF; V: TRBV20-1; size: NA; D: TRBD1; J: TRBJ2-7
DNA: TGTGCCAGCAGTTTACCGCCCGAACTGGGTGAAGCTTTCTTT; CDR3: CASSLPPELGEAFF; V: TRBV28; size: NA; D: NA; J: TRBJ1-1
DNA: TGTGCCAGCAGTTTAAGCAGGGAGTCGCAGTATTTT; CDR3: CASSLSRESQYF; V: TRBV12-3/TRBV12-4; size: few; D: NA; J: TRBJ2-3
DNA: TGCAGTGCCAGAGGGTTGGAAAACATTCAGTACTTC; CDR3: CSARGLENIQYF; V: TRBV20-1; size: many; D: NA; J: TRBJ2-4
DNA: TGTGCCAGCAACCCTTTCGCGGGGCAGCAGTTCTTC; CDR3: CASNPFAGQQFF; V: TRBV3-1; size: NA; D: NA; J: TRBJ2-1
DNA: TGCGCCAGCACCACGGGGACTAGCGGGGGGAGACTGCAGTTCTTC; CDR3: CASTTGTSGGRLQFF; V: TRBV5-1; size: few; D: TRBD2; J: TRBJ2-1
DNA: TGTGCCAGCAAGAGTGGTTGGACAGGAGGGACTGAAGCTTTCTTT; CDR3: CASKSGWTGGTEAFF; V: TRBV2; size: NA; D: TRBD1; J: TRBJ1-1
DNA: TGTGCCACCAGTTGGGGGGGAAGCAATCAGCCCCAGCATTTT; CDR3: CATSWGGSNQPQHF; V: TRBV24-1; size: NA; D: NA; J: TRBJ1-5
DNA: TGCAGTGCTAGAGATCAGCACGCCGGAATATACGAGCAGTACTTC; CDR3: CSARDQHAGIYEQYF; V: TRBV20-1; size: NA; D: NA; J: TRBJ2-7
DNA: TGTGCCAGCAGCCTAGGGGGCGGGGGGCGGGATGAGCAGTTCTTC; CDR3: CASSLGGGGRDEQFF; V: TRBV7-9; size: NA; D: NA; J: TRBJ2-1
DNA: TGTGCCAGCAGTCAATCCTCGGGGTATCATAGCAATCAGCCCCAGCATTTT; CDR3: CASSQSSGYHSNQPQHF; V: TRBV6-6; size: once; D: NA; J: TRBJ1-5
DNA: TGTGCCACAGGGGGGGATAGTCTATCCTACGAGCAGTACTTC; CDR3: CATGGDSLSYEQYF; V: TRBV3-1; size: few; D: NA; J: TRBJ2-7
DNA: TGTGCCAGCAGCCCTGACGGGCACGGGGAAAAACTGTTTTTT; CDR3: CASSPDGHGEKLFF; V: TRBV3-1; size: NA; D: NA; J: TRBJ1-4
DNA: TGTGCCAGCAGGCCAACAGCCTCCTATGGCTACACCTTC; CDR3: CASRPTASYGYTF; V: TRBV28; size: NA; D: NA; J: TRBJ1-2
DNA: TGTGCCAGCCCAGGGGATAGCGGGGGGGATACGCAGTATTTT; CDR3: CASPGDSGGDTQYF; V: TRBV2; size: few; D: TRBD2; J: TRBJ2-3
DNA: TGTGCCAGCAGTTGGACAGGGAGAGGCTACGAGCAGTACTTC; CDR3: CASSWTGRGYEQYF; V: TRBV28; size: few; D: TRBD1; J: TRBJ2-7
DNA: TGTGCCAGTAGTATCGGGACAGGGGGCCCCTACGAGCAGTACTTC; CDR3: CASSIGTGGPYEQYF; V: TRBV19; size: NA; D: TRBD1; J: TRBJ2-7
DNA: TGTGCCAGCAGCTCCGGCTCCGGGGCCCAGTACTTC; CDR3: CASSSGSGAQYF; V: TRBV11-2; size: few; D: NA; J: TRBJ2-4
DNA: TGTGCCAGCCATAGCGGGGCTTCCTCCTACGAGCAGTACTTC; CDR3: CASHSGASSYEQYF; V: TRBV7-2; size: many; D: TRBD2; J: TRBJ2-7
DNA: TGTGCCAGCAGCCTGGGCCCTCCCCCAAACTATGGCTACACCTTC; CDR3: CASSLGPPPNYGYTF; V: TRBV7-2; size: NA; D: NA; J: TRBJ1-2
DNA: TGTGCCAGCAGCTTTCAAGGACTTAGTGAGCAGTTCTTC; CDR3: CASSFQGLSEQFF; V: TRBV7-9; size: many; D: NA; J: TRBJ2-1
DNA: TGTGCCAGCAGTGGTTCTGGGGGAGCCTTCACAGATACGCAGTATTTT; CDR3: CASSGSGGAFTDTQYF; V: TRBV25-1; size: few; D: NA; J: TRBJ2-3
DNA: TGTGCCAGCAGGAAGTGGGGGCCCAAGAGAGGAGGCACAGATACGCAGTATTTT; CDR3: CASRKWGPKRGGTDTQYF; V: TRBV2; size: NA; D: NA; J: TRBJ2-3
DNA: TGTGCCAGCAGCCTTAACGGGTACAGCTCCTACAATGAGCAGTTCTTC; CDR3: CASSLNGYSSYNEQFF; V: TRBV7-2; size: NA; D: NA; J: TRBJ2-1
DNA: TGTGCCAGCAGCAAAGACGGGGACCACTACGAGCAGTACTTC; CDR3: CASSKDGDHYEQYF; V: TRBV21-1; size: NA; D: NA; J: TRBJ2-7
DNA: TGTGCCAGCAGCTCCCGGACTAGCGGGAGTTCCTACGAGCAGTACTTC; CDR3: CASSSRTSGSSYEQYF; V: TRBV7-2; size: few; D: TRBD2; J: TRBJ2-7
DNA: TGCGCCAGCAGCCAACAGCCCGGCAATCAGCCCCAGCATTTT; CDR3: CASSQQPGNQPQHF; V: TRBV4-1; size: few; D: NA; J: TRBJ1-5
DNA: TGTGCCACCAGTGACCACAGGGAGACCCAGTACTTC; CDR3: CATSDHRETQYF; V: TRBV24-1; size: many; D: NA; J: TRBJ2-5
DNA: TGTGCCAGCAGCGTAGACCTCATGAACACTGAAGCTTTCTTT; CDR3: CASSVDLMNTEAFF; V: TRBV9; size: NA; D: NA; J: TRBJ1-1
DNA: TGTGCCAGCAGCTTAGTGGTCGCCCTGGAAGCTTTCTTT; CDR3: CASSLVVALEAFF; V: TRBV7-2; size: NA; D: NA; J: TRBJ1-1
DNA: TGTGCCAGCAGTCTCGGGACTAGCGATGGAGATACGCAGTATTTT; CDR3: CASSLGTSDGDTQYF; V: TRBV6-5; size: few; D: TRBD2; J: TRBJ2-3
DNA: TGCAGTGTAGGACAGGGGGCCTCCGGGGAGCTGTTTTTT; CDR3: CSVGQGASGELFF; V: TRBV20-1; size: NA; D: TRBD1; J: TRBJ2-2
DNA: TGTGCCGGCACCCGGACAGGTTCTTATGGCTACACCTTC; CDR3: CAGTRTGSYGYTF; V: TRBV12-3/TRBV12-4; size: NA; D: TRBD1; J: TRBJ1-2
DNA: TGTGCCATCACCGGGACAGGGACGTCCGGGGAGCTGTTTTTT; CDR3: CAITGTGTSGELFF; V: TRBV10-3; size: NA; D: TRBD1; J: TRBJ2-2
DNA: TGCAGTGCTAGTCGGGACAGTCAAGAGACCCAGTACTTC; CDR3: CSASRDSQETQYF; V: TRBV20-1; size: NA; D: TRBD1; J: TRBJ2-5
DNA: TGTGCCAGCTCACCCGGACAGGGGGTCAGGACTGAAGCTTTCTTT; CDR3: CASSPGQGVRTEAFF; V: TRBV18; size: few; D: TRBD1; J: TRBJ1-1